Below are 2 T cell receptor beta chains sequenced from a single sample in a study of cytomegalovirus exposure and HLA in healthy donors. Both 60 Vbeta primers and 13 Jbeta primers went into the PCR. Data came from immunoSEQ multiplex PCR; TCRdb stores just in-frame clones and leaves some out. The sample has tens of thousands of clones, 70% to 80% seen once. The sequenced sample was PBMCs. The receptors were sampled from a man aged 30 to 45 in good health and CMV-seronegative.

This rearrangement joins TRBV7-2 to TRBJ1-2, with D possibly being TRBD1 (5 bases). Deletions cut 1 base from V and 2 bases from J, with 11 bases between. This CDR3 is 15 amino acids long. Germline values: CDR1 SGHTA, CDR2 FQGNSA. The CDR3: CASSLVGGANYGYTF. CDR3 in DNA: TGTGCCAGCAGCTTAGTCGGAGGGGCGAACTATGGCTACACCTTC.

The chain uses TRBV19 and TRBJ2-1; the match to TRBD1 covers 8 bases. CDR1 and CDR2 from the germline V gene are LNHDA and SQIVND (reference sequence). The CDR3 is made up of 14 amino acids. V dropped 8 bases and J dropped 3; count of bases not matched to a gene: 6. The CDR3 sequence is CASDHGQGYNEQFF. The DNA of the CDR3 is TGTGCCAGTGATCACGGACAGGGCTACAATGAGCAGTTCTTC.